Listed here are 25 T cell receptor beta chains from one sample, sequenced in a study of OX40 agonist ivuxolimab in advanced cancers. Method: immunoSEQ multiplex PCR; TCRdb's copy keeps in-frame clones and lacks some. The sample comprises roughly 59,000 clones, around 93% of which are singletons, and around 15% rests with the top ten. This sample comprised CD4+ or CD8+ T cells sorted from blood, obtained in a trial of the OX40 agonist ivuxolimab. The receptors were sampled from an adult with an advanced solid tumor such as melanoma, head and neck, liver or kidney cancer.

The chain employs TRBV5-1 and TRBJ2-1; TRBD1 might be the D (6 bases). Deletions cut 2 bases from V and 0 bases from J, with 15 bases between. The CDR3 runs to 17 residues. Germline assignment: CDR1 SGHRS and CDR2 YFSETQ. The CDR3 sequence: CASSLALTGSSYNEQFF. In nucleotides, the CDR3 is TGCGCCAGCAGCTTAGCCTTAACAGGGAGCTCCTACAATGAGCAGTTCTTC.

The rearrangement uses TRBV4-3 and TRBJ2-7; 15 bases agree with TRBD2. Germline CDR1 reads LGHNA; CDR2 reads YSLEER. This CDR3 has 17 residues. Trimming removed 4 bases from V and 2 bases from J; junction bases left unmatched: 6. In DNA form, the CDR3 reads TGCGCCAGCAGCCCAGGACTAGCGGGAGGGCTAACCTACGAGCAGTACTTC. This codes for CASSPGLAGGLTYEQYF.

This chain connects TRBV6-5 to TRBJ2-1; TRBD2 matches at 10 bases. Germline trimming cut 9 bases from V and 4 bases from J; bases unmatched to any gene: 9. CDR1 and CDR2 (germline): MNHEY, SVGAGI. There are 15 residues in the CDR3. DNA for the CDR3: TGTGCCAGTAAAATTCTAGCGGGGGTATACAATGAGCAGTTCTTC. Its protein product is CASKILAGVYNEQFF.

This clone was seen a single time. V usage is TRBV10-2 and J usage is TRBJ2-7; D is ambiguous. Germline CDR1 and CDR2: WSHSY and SAAADI. V dropped 0 bases and J dropped 7 bases, with 13 bases sitting between them. This CDR3 region has 14 residues. CDR3 nucleotides: TGCGCCAGCAGTGAGTCGACTCGTTCCGGGGAGCAGTACTTC. Translated: CASSESTRSGEQYF.

The chain recombines TRBV15 with TRBJ2-3, with D tentatively TRBD1 (6 bases). CDR1 and CDR2 (germline): LNHNV, YYDKDF (reference sequence). With 0 bases removed from V and 2 bases from J, the gap between germline ends came to 9 bases. CDR3 length: 15 residues. The CDR3 nucleotides are TGTGCCACCAGCAGAGATGGGGACAACACAGATACGCAGTATTTT. The encoded protein is CATSRDGDNTDTQYF.

The chain recombines TRBV15 with TRBJ2-3; 9 bases map to TRBD2. The J segment lost 6 bases and the V segment lost 0 bases, leaving 1 base of the junction unmatched. This CDR3 contains 14 residues. Germline V gene lookup returns CDR1 LNHNV and CDR2 YYDKDF (reference sequence). In DNA form, the CDR3 reads TGTGCCACCAGCAGAGAGCTAGCGGGGGATACGCAGTATTTT. Its translation: CATSRELAGDTQYF. Variable domain in full (rest from reference TRBV15 and TRBJ2-3): DAMVIQNPRYQVTQFGKPVTLSCSQTLNHNVMYWYQQKSSQAPKLLFHYYDKDFNNEADTPDNFQSRRPNTSFCFLDIRSPGLGDTAMYLCATSRELAGDTQYFGPGTRLTVL.

The gene calls are TRBV27 and TRBJ2-3; TRBD2 is a possible D gene (6 bases). Trimming shortened V by 6 bases and J by 6 bases, and 10 bases separated the two germline ends. The V gene's germline CDR1 is MNHEY and CDR2 SMNVEV (reference sequence). This CDR3 contains 12 residues. For the CDR3, the DNA is TGTGCCAGCAGGGGAAGCGGGGATACGCAGTATTTT. As protein: CASRGSGDTQYF.

The chain employs TRBV11-2 and TRBJ2-1; D is unresolved. The germline V gene encodes CDR1 SGHAT and CDR2 FQNNGV. This CDR3 is 14 amino acids long. The V gene lost 5 bases and the J gene lost 0 bases, with 8 bases spanning the gap. CDR3 sequence reads: CASSPPLSYNEQFF. CDR3 bases: TGTGCCAGCAGCCCTCCTCTCTCCTACAATGAGCAGTTCTTC.

The chain couples TRBV5-6 to TRBJ2-1; no clear D gene. Trimming took off 4 bases at V and 4 bases at J, with 18 bases between the two ends. The CDR3 consists of 16 residues. Germline V gene sequence: CDR1 SGHDT, CDR2 YYEEEE. The CDR3 DNA sequence: TGTGCCAGCAGCGCCTGGGCCCACCCTAATTACAATGAGCAGTTCTTC. It encodes CASSAWAHPNYNEQFF.

This rearrangement joins TRBV10-1 to TRBJ2-7; D may be TRBD1 or TRBD2 (7 bases each). The germline V and J ends were trimmed by 2 bases and 3 bases, with 17 bases remaining between them. The germline gives CDR1 WNHNN, CDR2 SYGVQD (reference sequence). This CDR3 is 16 amino acids long. For the CDR3, the DNA is TGCGCCAGCAGTGAGGGTGACAGGGAGGGTCTCTACGAGCAGTACTTC. Its translation is CASSEGDREGLYEQYF.

The V gene is TRBV27, the J gene TRBJ1-2; tentative D call: TRBD1 (5 bases). CDR1 MNHEY and CDR2 SMNVEV come from the germline V gene (reference sequence). Trimming left V 1 base short and J 0 bases short, with 6 bases between. The CDR3 sequence is 14 residues long. The CDR3 DNA reads TGTGCCAGCAGTTTATTGGGGGCTAACTATGGCTACACCTTC. Amino acids: CASSLLGANYGYTF.

CDR3 sequence reads: CASSPLAGDVNEQFF. The CDR3 DNA is TGTGCCAGCAGTCCACTAGCGGGAGACGTCAATGAGCAGTTCTTC. The J gene is TRBJ2-1, the V gene TRBV27, with TRBD2 identical over 11 bases. This CDR3 spans 15 amino acids. J gave up 6 bases and V 5 bases, and 6 bases lay outside the gene matches. Germline V gene data show CDR1 as MNHEY and CDR2 as SMNVEV (reference sequence).

This clone was observed once. This sequence joins TRBV27 and TRBJ1-2; 7 bases match TRBD1. There are 13 residues in the CDR3. Germline V gene sequence: CDR1 MNHEY, CDR2 SMNVEV (reference sequence). J was trimmed by 5 bases and V by 2 bases; bases with no gene match: 2. Written as DNA, the CDR3 is TGTGCCAGCAGTTTAACCAGGGGGTATGGCTACACCTTC. It codes for CASSLTRGYGYTF.

CDR3 sequence (DNA): TGTGCCAGCAGTCTGGGACAGGGATCACCCCTCCACTTT. Its protein is CASSLGQGSPLHF. The chain uses TRBV27 and TRBJ1-6, with 9 bases identical to TRBD1. The V gene's germline CDR1 is MNHEY and CDR2 SMNVEV (reference sequence). This CDR3 comprises 13 residues. Unmatched junction bases numbered 3, after V lost 5 bases and J lost 10 bases.

The chain has TRBV7-8 and TRBJ2-1; TRBD2 is a possible D gene (6 bases). V was cut by 5 bases and J by 7 bases, with 12 bases left in between. Germline V gene data show CDR1 as SGHVS and CDR2 as FQNEAQ. The CDR3 spans 13 residues. CDR3 protein: CASSLGTSNEQFF. The DNA of the CDR3 is TGTGCCAGCAGCCTCGGGACTTCTAATGAGCAGTTCTTC.

The V call is TRBV19, the J call TRBJ2-1; D call uncertain. The V gene's germline CDR1 is LNHDA and CDR2 SQIVND (reference sequence). This CDR3 has 15 residues. V was clipped by 3 bases and J by 3 bases, with 12 bases between them. The CDR3 bases are TGTGCCAGTAGTATCCGACTCGAGGTCTACAATGAGCAGTTCTTC. Translation: CASSIRLEVYNEQFF. The full variable domain, rest sourced from reference TRBV19 and TRBJ2-1, is DGGITQSPKYLFRKEGQNVTLSCEQNLNHDAMYWYRQDPGQGLRLIYYSQIVNDFQKGDIAEGYSVSREKKESFPLTVTSAQKNPTAFYLCASSIRLEVYNEQFFGPGTRLTVL.

The rearrangement uses TRBV27 and TRBJ1-5, with 8 bases fitting TRBD1. There are 14 residues in the CDR3. With 4 bases clipped from V and 6 bases from J, the junction kept 5 bases outside the gene matches. Germline V gene data show CDR1 as MNHEY and CDR2 as SMNVEV (reference sequence). In DNA, the CDR3 is TGTGCCAGCAGTTCCGGACAGGGTAGTCAGCCCCAGCATTTT. Its protein is CASSSGQGSQPQHF.

The CDR3 spells CASSSAQGYPYEQYF. The CDR3 bases are TGTGCCAGCAGCTCAGCGCAGGGCTACCCCTACGAGCAGTACTTC. The rearrangement links TRBV11-2 to TRBJ2-5; TRBD1 is a possible D gene (5 bases). The last part of the DNA fits TRBJ2-7 better; the J call may be wrong. Germline V gene data show CDR1 as SGHAT and CDR2 as FQNNGV. This CDR3 is 15 amino acids long.

In its sample, this clone was seen a few times. The rearrangement links TRBV27 to TRBJ2-1, with TRBD1 as a possible D gene (6 bases). Germline V lookup: CDR1 MNHEY, CDR2 SMNVEV (reference sequence). Trimming pared 3 bases from V and 6 bases from J, leaving 12 bases between. This CDR3 comprises 14 residues. In nucleotides, the CDR3 is TGTGCCAGCAGTTTGGGGGTGGACAGCAATGAGCAGTTCTTC. Translated, it gives CASSLGVDSNEQFF.

V and J are TRBV27 and TRBJ2-5, with a weak D call TRBD1 (6 bases). Germline V gives CDR1 MNHEY, CDR2 SMNVEV (reference sequence). The CDR3 contains 14 residues. Trimming shortened V by 6 bases and J by 2 bases, and 13 bases separated the two germline ends. Here the CDR3 reads CASSLARGQETQYF. CDR3 in DNA: TGTGCCAGCAGCCTCGCCAGGGGTCAAGAGACCCAGTACTTC.

The chain combines TRBV6-5 with TRBJ2-7; D gene ambiguous. The CDR3 extends over 11 amino acids. With 3 bases removed from V and 4 bases from J, the gap between germline ends came to 4 bases. Germline-derived CDR1 and CDR2 are MNHEY and SVGAGI. CDR3 bases: TGTGCCAGCAGTTATAGGTACGAGCAGTACTTC. Protein sequence: CASSYRYEQYF.

The chain combines TRBV7-9 with TRBJ1-4; D not certain. With 2 bases removed from V and 6 bases from J, the gap between germline ends came to 1 base. Germline V lookup: CDR1 SEHNR, CDR2 FQNEAQ (reference sequence). This CDR3 comprises 11 residues. CDR3 loop: CASSLHEKLFF. The CDR3, as DNA: TGTGCCAGCAGCTTACATGAAAAACTGTTTTTT.

The V and J genes are TRBV30 and TRBJ1-3; tentative D call: TRBD1 (5 bases). The CDR3 runs to 15 residues. Germline V gene sequence: CDR1 GTSNPN, CDR2 SVGIG (reference sequence). Trimming shortened V by 0 bases and J by 5 bases, and 14 bases separated the two germline ends. The chain's CDR3 is CAWSVWARARNTIYF. The CDR3 DNA sequence: TGTGCCTGGAGTGTTTGGGCCAGGGCTAGAAACACCATATATTTT.

This rearrangement joins TRBV4-1 to TRBJ2-5, with 11 bases matching TRBD1. The CDR3 has 14 residues. After removal of 6 bases from V and 5 bases from J, the junction contained 5 bases not matched to a gene. CDR1 MGHRA and CDR2 YSYEKL come from the germline V gene. The CDR3 spells CASSPGTGGETQYF. The CDR3 DNA reads TGCGCCAGCAGTCCCGGGACAGGGGGGGAGACCCAGTACTTC.

The rearrangement uses TRBV7-2 and TRBJ2-4; D is perhaps TRBD1 (6 bases). Per germline, CDR1 SGHTA and CDR2 FQGNSA. This CDR3 contains 12 residues. With 1 base removed from V and 10 bases from J, the gap between germline ends came to 8 bases. The CDR3 nucleotides are TGTGCCAGCAGCTTAGACAGGGCGATTCAGTACTTC. Translated, it gives CASSLDRAIQYF.